A single count supports the clone carrying this T cell receptor beta chain. The source of the sample is a study of blood T cell repertoires in COVID-19. Across the whole study: Sites across the United States, Italy and Spain contributed samples from acute and convalescent COVID-19. T cells, B-cell-depleted T cells, or PBMCs provided the cDNA or gDNA that served as material.

In the original workflow: Amplification of reference gene primers provided the estimated nucleated cell counts. Sequencing was performed with immunoSEQ multiplex PCR; in TCRdb, only in-frame clones are kept and a portion is missing. The V and J calls and clone size come from that table; D and trimming were worked out from the DNA. The sample carries 140,000 or so clones, 65% to 80% recorded once. Germline values: CDR1 MNHNY, CDR2 SVGAGI (reference sequence). The ends were cut back, 5 bases at V and 6 bases at J, with 10 bases in the middle. CDR3 size: 12 residues. Sequences were obtained from peripheral blood. This receptor was identified in a man aged 45-65 years with acute or convalescent COVID-19. The chain carries TRBV6-6 and TRBJ1-1; TRBD1 might be the D (5 bases). CDR3 coding DNA: TGTGCCAGCAGTAAAGGGGAGGCTGAAGCTTTCTTT. Translating it yields CASSKGEAEAFF.